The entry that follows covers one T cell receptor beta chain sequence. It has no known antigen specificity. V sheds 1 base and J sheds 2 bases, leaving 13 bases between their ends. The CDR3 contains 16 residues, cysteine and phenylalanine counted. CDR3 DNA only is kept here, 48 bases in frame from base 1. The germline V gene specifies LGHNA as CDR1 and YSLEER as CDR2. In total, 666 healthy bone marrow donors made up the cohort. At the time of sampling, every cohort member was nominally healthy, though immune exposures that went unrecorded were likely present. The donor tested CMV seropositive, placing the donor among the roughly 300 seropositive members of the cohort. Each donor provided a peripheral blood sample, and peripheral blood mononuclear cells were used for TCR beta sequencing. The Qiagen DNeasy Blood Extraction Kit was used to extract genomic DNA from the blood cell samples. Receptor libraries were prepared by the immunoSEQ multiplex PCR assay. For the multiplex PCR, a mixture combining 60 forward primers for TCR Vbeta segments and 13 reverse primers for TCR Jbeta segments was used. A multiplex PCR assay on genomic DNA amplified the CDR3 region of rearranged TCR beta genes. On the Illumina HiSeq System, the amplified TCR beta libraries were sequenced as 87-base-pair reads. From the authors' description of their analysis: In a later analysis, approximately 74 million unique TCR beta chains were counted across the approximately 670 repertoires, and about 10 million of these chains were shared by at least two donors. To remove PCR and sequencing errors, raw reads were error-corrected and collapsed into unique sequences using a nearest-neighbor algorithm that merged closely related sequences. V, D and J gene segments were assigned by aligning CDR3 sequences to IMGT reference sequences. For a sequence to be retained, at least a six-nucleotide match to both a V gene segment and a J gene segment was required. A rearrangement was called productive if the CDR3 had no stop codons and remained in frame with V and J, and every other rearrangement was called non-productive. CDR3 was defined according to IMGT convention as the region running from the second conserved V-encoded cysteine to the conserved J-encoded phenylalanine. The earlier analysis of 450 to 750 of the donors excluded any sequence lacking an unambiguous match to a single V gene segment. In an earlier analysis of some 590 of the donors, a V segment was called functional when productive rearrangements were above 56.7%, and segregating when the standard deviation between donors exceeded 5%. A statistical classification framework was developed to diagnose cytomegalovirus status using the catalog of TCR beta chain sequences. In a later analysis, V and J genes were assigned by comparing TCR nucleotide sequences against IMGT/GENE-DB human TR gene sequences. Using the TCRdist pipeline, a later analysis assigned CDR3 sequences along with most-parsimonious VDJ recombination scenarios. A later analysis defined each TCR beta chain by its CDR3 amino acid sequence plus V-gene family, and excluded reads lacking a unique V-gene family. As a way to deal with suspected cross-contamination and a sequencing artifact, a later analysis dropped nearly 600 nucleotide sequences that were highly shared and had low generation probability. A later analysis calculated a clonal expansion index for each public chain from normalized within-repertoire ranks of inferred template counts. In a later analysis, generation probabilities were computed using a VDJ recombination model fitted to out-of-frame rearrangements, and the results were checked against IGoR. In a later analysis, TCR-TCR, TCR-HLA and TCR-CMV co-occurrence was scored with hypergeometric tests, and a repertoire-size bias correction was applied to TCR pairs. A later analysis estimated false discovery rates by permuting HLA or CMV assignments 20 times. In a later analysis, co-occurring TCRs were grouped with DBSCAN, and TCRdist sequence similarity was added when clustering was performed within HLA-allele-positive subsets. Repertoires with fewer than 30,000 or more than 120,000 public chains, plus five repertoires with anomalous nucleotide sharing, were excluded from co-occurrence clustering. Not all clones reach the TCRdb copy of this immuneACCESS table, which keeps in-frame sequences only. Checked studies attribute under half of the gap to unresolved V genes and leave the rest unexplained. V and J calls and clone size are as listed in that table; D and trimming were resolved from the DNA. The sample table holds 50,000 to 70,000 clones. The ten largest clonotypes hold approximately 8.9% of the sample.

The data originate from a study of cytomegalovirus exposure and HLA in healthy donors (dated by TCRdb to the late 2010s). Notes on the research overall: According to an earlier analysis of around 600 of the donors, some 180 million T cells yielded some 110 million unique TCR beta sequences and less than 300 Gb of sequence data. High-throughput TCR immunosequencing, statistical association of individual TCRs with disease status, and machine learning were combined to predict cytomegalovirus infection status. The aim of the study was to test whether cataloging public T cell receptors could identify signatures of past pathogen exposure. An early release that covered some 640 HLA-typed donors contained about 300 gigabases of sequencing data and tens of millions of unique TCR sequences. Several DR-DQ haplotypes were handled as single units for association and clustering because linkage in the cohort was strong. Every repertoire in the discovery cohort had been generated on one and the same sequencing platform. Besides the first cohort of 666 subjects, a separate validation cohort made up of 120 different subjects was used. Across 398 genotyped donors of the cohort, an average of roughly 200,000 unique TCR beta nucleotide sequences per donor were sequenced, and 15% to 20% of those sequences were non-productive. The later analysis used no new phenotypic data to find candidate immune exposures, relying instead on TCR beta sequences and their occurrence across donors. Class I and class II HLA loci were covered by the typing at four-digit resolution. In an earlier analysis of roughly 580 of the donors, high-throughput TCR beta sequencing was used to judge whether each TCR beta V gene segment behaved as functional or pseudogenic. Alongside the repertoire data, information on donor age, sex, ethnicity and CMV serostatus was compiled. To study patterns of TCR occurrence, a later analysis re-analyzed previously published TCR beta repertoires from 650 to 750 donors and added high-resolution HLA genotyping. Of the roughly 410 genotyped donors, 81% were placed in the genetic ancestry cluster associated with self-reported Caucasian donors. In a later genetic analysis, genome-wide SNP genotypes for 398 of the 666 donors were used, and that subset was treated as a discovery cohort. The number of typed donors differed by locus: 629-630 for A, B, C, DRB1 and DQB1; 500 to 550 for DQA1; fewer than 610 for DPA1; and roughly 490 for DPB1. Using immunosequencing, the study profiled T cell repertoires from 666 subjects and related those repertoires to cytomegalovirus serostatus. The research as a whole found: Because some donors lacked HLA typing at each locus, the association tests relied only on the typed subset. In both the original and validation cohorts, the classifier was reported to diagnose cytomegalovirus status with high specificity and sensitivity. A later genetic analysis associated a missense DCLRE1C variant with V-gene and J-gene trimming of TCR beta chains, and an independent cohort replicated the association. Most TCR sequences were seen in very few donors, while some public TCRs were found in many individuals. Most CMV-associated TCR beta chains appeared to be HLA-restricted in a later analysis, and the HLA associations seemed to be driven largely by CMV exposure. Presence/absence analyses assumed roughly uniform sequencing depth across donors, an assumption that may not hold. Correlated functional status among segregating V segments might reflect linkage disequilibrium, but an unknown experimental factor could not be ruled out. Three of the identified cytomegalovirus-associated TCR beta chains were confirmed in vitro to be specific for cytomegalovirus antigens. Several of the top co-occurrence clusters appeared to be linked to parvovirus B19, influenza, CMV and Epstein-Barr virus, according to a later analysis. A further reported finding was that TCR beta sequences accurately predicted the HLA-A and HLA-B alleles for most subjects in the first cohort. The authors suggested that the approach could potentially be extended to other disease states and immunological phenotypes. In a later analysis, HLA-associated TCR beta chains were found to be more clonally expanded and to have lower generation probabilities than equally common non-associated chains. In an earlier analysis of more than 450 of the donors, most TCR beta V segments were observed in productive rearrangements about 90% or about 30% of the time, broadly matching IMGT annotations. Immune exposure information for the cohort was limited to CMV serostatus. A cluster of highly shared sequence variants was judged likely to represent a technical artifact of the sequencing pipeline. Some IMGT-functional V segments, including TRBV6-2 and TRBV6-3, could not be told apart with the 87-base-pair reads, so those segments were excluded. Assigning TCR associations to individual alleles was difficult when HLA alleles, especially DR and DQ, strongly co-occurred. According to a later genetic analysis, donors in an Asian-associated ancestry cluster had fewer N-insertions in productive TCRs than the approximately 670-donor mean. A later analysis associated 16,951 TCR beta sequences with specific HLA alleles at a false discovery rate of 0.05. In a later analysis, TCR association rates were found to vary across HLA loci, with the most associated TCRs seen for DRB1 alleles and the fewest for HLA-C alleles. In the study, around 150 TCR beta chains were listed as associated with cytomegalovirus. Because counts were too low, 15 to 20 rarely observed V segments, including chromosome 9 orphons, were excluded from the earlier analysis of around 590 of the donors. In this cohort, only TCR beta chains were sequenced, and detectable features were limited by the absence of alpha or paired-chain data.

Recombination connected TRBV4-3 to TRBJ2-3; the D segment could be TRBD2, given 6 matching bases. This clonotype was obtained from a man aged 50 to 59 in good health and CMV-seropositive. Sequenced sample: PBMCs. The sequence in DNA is TGCGCCAGCAGCCAAGCGTGGGACTCTACCACAGATACGCAGTATTTT. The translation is CASSQAWDSTTDTQYF.